This passage covers 10 T cell receptor beta chains from one sample sequenced in a study of a mutant IDH1 vaccine in newly diagnosed glioma. These receptors' antigens are unknown. Time point denoted: week 11, during vaccination. Vaccine doses each comprised 300 ug of mutant IDH1 20-mer peptide, with topical imiquimod. The assay was immunoSEQ multiplex PCR, and TCRdb's table has in-frame clones only and misses some. The table lists some 52,000 clones, roughly 90% of them singletons. The starting material was PBMCs, obtained from a glioma patient whose treatment included an IDH1 peptide vaccine. These receptors all stem from a man aged 45-65 years with glioma.

The chain uses TRBV10-3 and TRBJ2-7; D remains unclear. The CDR3 is 11 residues long. V was cut by 4 bases and J by 3 bases, with 4 bases left in between. Per the germline V gene, CDR1 is ENHRY and CDR2 is SYGVKD. CDR3 coding DNA: TGTGCCATCAGTGGGATCTACGAGCAGTACTTC. Translation gives CAISGIYEQYF.

The chain is built from TRBV12-5 and TRBJ1-1; TRBD1 might be the D (5 bases). CDR1 is LGHNT, CDR2 FRNRAP, per germline. The CDR3 runs to 14 residues. V lost 6 bases, J lost 1 base, and 12 bases lay in between. DNA for the CDR3: TGTGCTAGTGGCGCGGACACACAGAACACTGAAGCTTTCTTT. This codes for CASGADTQNTEAFF.

This chain joins TRBV4-3 and TRBJ2-1; 7 positions match TRBD2. Germline V CDR1 and CDR2: LGHNA, YSLEER. The CDR3 is made up of 15 amino acids. J lost 5 bases, V lost 1 base, and 5 bases had no gene match. CDR3 loop: CASSQVHRGDNEQFF. CDR3 DNA sequence: TGCGCCAGCAGCCAAGTGCATCGGGGGGACAATGAGCAGTTCTTC.

This chain uses TRBV18 with TRBJ1-1, with 10 bases fitting TRBD1. The CDR3 runs to 16 residues. The V and J ends lost 2 bases and 1 base, in that order; junction bases with no gene match: 4. Germline CDR1 reads KGHSH; CDR2 reads LQKENI. In nucleotides, the CDR3 is TGTGCCAGCTCACCATTGACAGGGGGCTCGAACACTGAAGCTTTCTTT. Protein sequence: CASSPLTGGSNTEAFF.

The chain carries TRBV6-1 and TRBJ2-7, with 8 bases matching TRBD1. The germline CDR1 and CDR2 sequences are MNHNS and SASEGT. CDR3 length equals 13 residues. With V trimmed by 5 bases and J by 6 bases, 6 bases remained unmatched. The DNA for the CDR3 is TGTGCCAGCAGTAGAGGGACAGGCGTCGAGCAGTACTTC. This encodes CASSRGTGVEQYF.

This chain joins TRBV7-4 and TRBJ2-4; 8 bases line up with TRBD1. This CDR3 contains 14 residues. V was clipped by 4 bases and J by 9 bases; unmatched bases: 8. The germline CDR1 and CDR2 sequences are SGHVT and SQSDAQ. The CDR3 nucleotides are TGTGCCAGCAGCTCTTTAGGACAGGGTTTCATTCAGTACTTC. It encodes CASSSLGQGFIQYF.

The chain combines TRBV4-1 with TRBJ1-1; 7 bases fit TRBD1. The V gene end was trimmed by 1 base and the J gene end by 0 bases; junction bases not matched to a gene: 8. This CDR3 is 17 amino acids long. Germline V gene sequence: CDR1 MGHRA, CDR2 YSYEKL. Here the CDR3 DNA reads TGCGCCAGCAGCCAAGTCAGGGGGGTGCCGATGAACACTGAAGCTTTCTTT. Translating it yields CASSQVRGVPMNTEAFF.

This sequence joins TRBV10-1 and TRBJ2-3, with D hard to call. The CDR3 consists of 11 residues. Germline V CDR1 and CDR2: WNHNN, SYGVQD (reference sequence). Trimming took off 10 bases at V and 2 bases at J, with 7 bases between the two ends. CDR3 nucleotides: TGCGCCACAGCCGACACAGATACGCAGTATTTT. This encodes CATADTDTQYF.

The V call is TRBV28, the J call TRBJ1-2; no clear D gene. The CDR3 runs 17 residues. Trimming took 2 bases from V and 6 from J, leaving 22 bases between them. CDR1 is MDHEN, CDR2 SYDVKM, per germline. The CDR3 loop is CASSLGEGFRYVDGYTF. The CDR3 bases are TGTGCCAGCAGTTTAGGAGAGGGTTTCCGATATGTTGATGGCTACACCTTC.

This chain connects TRBV5-6 to TRBJ1-5; D call uncertain. CDR1 is SGHDT, CDR2 YYEEEE, per germline. Trimming took 0 bases from V and 2 from J, leaving 9 bases between them. This CDR3 region has 15 residues. The CDR3 region is CASSLGGSGNQPQHF. In nucleotides, the CDR3 is TGTGCCAGCAGCTTGGGGGGTAGTGGCAATCAGCCCCAGCATTTT.